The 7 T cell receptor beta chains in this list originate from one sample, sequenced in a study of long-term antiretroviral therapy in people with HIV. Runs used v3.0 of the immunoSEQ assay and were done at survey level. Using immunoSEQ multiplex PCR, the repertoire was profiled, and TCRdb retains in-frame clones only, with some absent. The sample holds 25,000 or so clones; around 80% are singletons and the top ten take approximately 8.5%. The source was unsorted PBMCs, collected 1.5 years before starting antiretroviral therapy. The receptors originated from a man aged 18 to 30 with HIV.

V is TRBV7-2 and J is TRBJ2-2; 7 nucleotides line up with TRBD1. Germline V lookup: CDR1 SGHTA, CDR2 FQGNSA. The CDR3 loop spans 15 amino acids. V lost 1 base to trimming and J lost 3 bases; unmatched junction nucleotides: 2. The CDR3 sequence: CASSLVTGYTGELFF. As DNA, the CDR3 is TGTGCCAGCAGCTTAGTGACAGGGTACACCGGGGAGCTGTTTTTT.

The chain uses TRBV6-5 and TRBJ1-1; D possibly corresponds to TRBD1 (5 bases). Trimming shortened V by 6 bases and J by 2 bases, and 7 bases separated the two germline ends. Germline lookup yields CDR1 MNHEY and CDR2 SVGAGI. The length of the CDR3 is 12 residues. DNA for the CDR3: TGTGCCAGCAGGGGGCCAAACACTGAAGCTTTCTTT. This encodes CASRGPNTEAFF.

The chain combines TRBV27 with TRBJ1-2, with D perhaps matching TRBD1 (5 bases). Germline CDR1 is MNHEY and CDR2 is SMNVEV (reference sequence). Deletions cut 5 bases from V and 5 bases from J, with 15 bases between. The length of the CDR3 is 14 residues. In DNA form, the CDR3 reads TGTGCCAGCAGTCTTGGGACGGATAGATATGGCTACACCTTC. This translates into CASSLGTDRYGYTF.

CDR3 residues: CATSRAPFSGGPWDEQFF. CDR3 nucleotides: TGTGCCACCAGCAGGGCCCCTTTTAGCGGGGGGCCGTGGGATGAGCAGTTCTTC. V is TRBV15 and J is TRBJ2-1, with TRBD2 matching 10 bases. The CDR3 has 18 residues. Trimming took 3 bases from V and 8 from J; bases not matched to a gene: 16. Germline CDR1 and CDR2: LNHNV and YYDKDF (reference sequence).

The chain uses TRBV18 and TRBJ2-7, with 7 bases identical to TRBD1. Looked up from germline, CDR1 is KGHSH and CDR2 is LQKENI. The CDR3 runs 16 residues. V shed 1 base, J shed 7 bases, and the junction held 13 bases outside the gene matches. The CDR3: CASSPRQGSIMGEQYF. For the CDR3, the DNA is TGTGCCAGCTCACCACGACAGGGCTCGATAATGGGTGAGCAGTACTTC.

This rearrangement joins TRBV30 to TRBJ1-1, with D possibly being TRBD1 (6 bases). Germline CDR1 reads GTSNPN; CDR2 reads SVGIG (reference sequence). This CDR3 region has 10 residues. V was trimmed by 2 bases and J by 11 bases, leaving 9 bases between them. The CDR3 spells CAWSSGEAFF. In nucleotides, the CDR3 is TGTGCCTGGAGTTCAGGGGAGGCTTTCTTT.

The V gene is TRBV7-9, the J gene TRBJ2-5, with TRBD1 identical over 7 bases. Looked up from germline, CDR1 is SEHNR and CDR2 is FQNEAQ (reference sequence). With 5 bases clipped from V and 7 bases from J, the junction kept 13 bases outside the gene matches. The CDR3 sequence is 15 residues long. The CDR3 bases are TGTGCCAGCAGCACCAAACTACGACAGGGCGTGACCCAGTACTTC. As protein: CASSTKLRQGVTQYF.